This T cell receptor beta chain was observed in a study of tumour-infiltrating T cells in Burkitt lymphoma. In the study overall: Survival, overall and progression-free, tracked with productive clonality.

Some clones are missing from TCRdb's copy, which holds only in-frame ones; the method was immunoSEQ multiplex PCR. The repertoire holds some 15,000 clones, 80% seen once, with 2% to 2.5% in the top ten. The sample was tumor tissue. This sequence originates from a human donor with diffuse large B-cell lymphoma.

The CDR3 DNA is TGTGCCAGCAGTCGGACAGAAGCTTACGAGCAGTACTTC. It yields the protein CASSRTEAYEQYF. V and J are TRBV6-1 and TRBJ2-7; TRBD1 might be the D (6 bases). Germline V gives CDR1 MNHNS, CDR2 SASEGT. V dropped 5 bases and J dropped 4 bases, with 12 bases sitting between them. The CDR3 sequence is 13 residues long.